This is a list of T cell receptor beta chains from one sample in a study of low-dose radiotherapy and immunotherapy resistance in tumors. TCRdb redid the calling of the reads with MiXCR, one entry per CDR3 protein. The sample yields fewer than 90,000 distinct CDR3 sequences, about 19% seen once. The source material was PBMCs, sampled before treatment. The receptors here all came from a male donor with prostate cancer. The conserved cysteine and the conserved F or W are not part of the CDR3 here. The D gene is left open where the match is weak.

>-|TRBJ2-1|TRBV9
ASSAMDSLNNEQF
>TRBD2|TRBJ2-2|TRBV3-1
ASSQGYSGGTGELF
>TRBD1|TRBJ2-5|TRBV12-3/TRBV12-4
ASIDREETQY
>-|TRBJ1-2|TRBV18
ASSDPGNGYT
>TRBD2|TRBJ2-1|TRBV30
AWSVGLAGDNEQF
>TRBD2|TRBJ2-1|TRBV6-5
ASSLGLDNYNEQF
>-|TRBJ1-1|TRBV2
ASGGRTEAF
>-|TRBJ1-1|TRBV28
ASRLRGIKEAF
>-|TRBJ2-5|TRBV4-1
ASSQEVAHQETQY
>-|TRBJ2-5|TRBV28
ASSLRGSRGETQY
>-|TRBJ2-7|TRBV18
ASSPQSGGPGEQY
>-|TRBJ1-1|TRBV3-1
ASSQEGRQGPFAEAF
>-|TRBJ2-4|TRBV13
ASSPGGMKNIQY
>TRBD1|TRBJ1-4|TRBV12-3/TRBV12-4
ASSQTGSGNEKLF
>-|TRBJ2-7|TRBV4-2
ASSRVKGGDSYEQY
>-|TRBJ2-7|TRBV29-1
SVEEQDEQY
>-|TRBJ1-1|TRBV28
ASSFQTVLAEAF
>-|TRBJ2-5|TRBV15
ATSRALPAGQTQY
>TRBD2|TRBJ2-3|TRBV27
ASSHRPPFSGGYTDTQY
>-|TRBJ2-5|TRBV12-3/TRBV12-4
ASSTIETQY
>-|TRBJ2-4|TRBV30
AWSPSDAKNIQY
>-|TRBJ1-4|TRBV27
VSSSRKGLWREKLF
>-|TRBJ1-1|TRBV15
ATSRVFGPMNTEAF
>-|TRBJ2-1|TRBV5-1
ASSFGRRGDNEQF
>-|TRBJ2-7|TRBV4-1
ASSQGAGQILISYEQY
>TRBD2|TRBJ2-1|TRBV6-8
ASSTRVGTSGGLYNEQF
>TRBD2|TRBJ2-2|TRBV11-2
ASSLDWPGTSMTGELF